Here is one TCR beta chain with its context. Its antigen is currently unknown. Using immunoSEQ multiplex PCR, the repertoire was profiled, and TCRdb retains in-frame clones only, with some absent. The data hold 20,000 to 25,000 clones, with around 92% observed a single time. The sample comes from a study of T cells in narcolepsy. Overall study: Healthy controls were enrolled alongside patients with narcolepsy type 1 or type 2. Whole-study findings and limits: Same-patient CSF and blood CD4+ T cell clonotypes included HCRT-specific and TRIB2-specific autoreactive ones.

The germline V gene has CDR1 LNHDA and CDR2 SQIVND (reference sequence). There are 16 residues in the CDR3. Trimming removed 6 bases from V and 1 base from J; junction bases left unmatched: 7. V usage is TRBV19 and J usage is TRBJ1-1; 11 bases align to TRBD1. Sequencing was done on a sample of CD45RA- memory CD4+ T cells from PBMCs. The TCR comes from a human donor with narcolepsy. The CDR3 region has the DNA TGTGCCAGTAGGCCGGACAGGGGGCATGGGAACACTGAAGCTTTCTTT. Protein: CASRPDRGHGNTEAFF.